The 3 T cell receptor beta chains given below trace back to one sample, sequenced in a study of cytomegalovirus exposure and HLA in healthy donors. Primers for the PCR totalled 60 Vbeta and 13 Jbeta. TCRdb's table, derived via immunoSEQ multiplex PCR, lists solely in-frame clones and lacks some. Of around 190,000 clones listed, over 75% are singletons. Sequencing input: PBMCs. The receptor source for this set is a woman aged 25 to 45 in good health and CMV-seronegative.

The J gene is TRBJ1-4, the V gene TRBV27; 7 bases are a match to TRBD1. Germline V gene lookup returns CDR1 MNHEY and CDR2 SMNVEV (reference sequence). J was trimmed by 4 bases and V by 5 bases; bases with no gene match: 7. The CDR3 is 15 residues long. CDR3 DNA: TGTGCCAGCAGTCCTCGGACAGGTCTTAATGAAAAACTGTTTTTT. This sequence encodes CASSPRTGLNEKLFF.

This clone appeared a few times. V usage is TRBV27 and J usage is TRBJ1-1; 8 bases line up with TRBD1. This CDR3 has 12 amino acids. Germline V gene data show CDR1 as MNHEY and CDR2 as SMNVEV (reference sequence). V shed 8 bases and J 5 bases; nucleotides not matched to a gene: 4. The DNA of the CDR3 is TGTGCCAGCTTCAGGGGGCGAACTGAAGCTTTCTTT. This gives the protein CASFRGRTEAFF.

The V gene is TRBV30, the J gene TRBJ2-3; possibly TRBD2 for D (7 bases). The CDR3 is 14 amino acids. The V end was cut by 2 bases, the J end by 2 bases, with 11 bases between. CDR1 GTSNPN and CDR2 SVGIG come from the germline V gene (reference sequence). CDR3 in amino acids: CAWSSGTTTDTQYF. DNA for the CDR3: TGTGCCTGGAGTAGCGGGACAACCACAGATACGCAGTATTTT.